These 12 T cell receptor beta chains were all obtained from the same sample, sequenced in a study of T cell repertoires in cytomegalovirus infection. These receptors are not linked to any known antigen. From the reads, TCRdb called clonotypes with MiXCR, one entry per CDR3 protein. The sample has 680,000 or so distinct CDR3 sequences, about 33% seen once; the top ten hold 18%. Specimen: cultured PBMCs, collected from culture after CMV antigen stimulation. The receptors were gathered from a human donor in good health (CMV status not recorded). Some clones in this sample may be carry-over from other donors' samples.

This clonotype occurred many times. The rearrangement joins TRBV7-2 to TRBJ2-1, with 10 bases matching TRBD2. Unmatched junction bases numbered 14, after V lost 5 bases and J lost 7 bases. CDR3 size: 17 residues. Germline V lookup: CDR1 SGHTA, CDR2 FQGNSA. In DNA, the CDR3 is TGTGCCAGCAGCCGAATCTCCGTGGCTAGCGGGAGTAATGAGCAGTTCTTC. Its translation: CASSRISVASGSNEQFF.

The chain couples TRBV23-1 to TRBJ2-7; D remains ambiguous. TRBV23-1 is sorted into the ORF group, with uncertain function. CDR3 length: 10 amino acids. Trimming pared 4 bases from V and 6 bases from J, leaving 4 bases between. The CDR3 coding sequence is TGCGCCAGCAGTCGTCTCGAGCAGTACTTC. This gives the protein CASSRLEQYF.

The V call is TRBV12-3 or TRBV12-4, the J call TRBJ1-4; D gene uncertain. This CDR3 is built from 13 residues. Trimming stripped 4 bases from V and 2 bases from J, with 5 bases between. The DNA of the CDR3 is TGTGCCAGCAGTTCGATCACTAATGAAAAACTGTTTTTT. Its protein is CASSSITNEKLFF.

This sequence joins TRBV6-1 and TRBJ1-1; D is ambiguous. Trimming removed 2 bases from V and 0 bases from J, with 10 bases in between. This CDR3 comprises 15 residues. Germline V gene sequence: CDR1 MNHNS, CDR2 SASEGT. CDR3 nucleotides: TGTGCCAGCAGTGAAATCCTTTACATGAACACTGAAGCTTTCTTT. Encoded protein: CASSEILYMNTEAFF.

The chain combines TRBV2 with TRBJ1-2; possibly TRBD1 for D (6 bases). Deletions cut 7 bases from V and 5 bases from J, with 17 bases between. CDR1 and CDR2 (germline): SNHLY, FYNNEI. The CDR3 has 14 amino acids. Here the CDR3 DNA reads TGTGCCAGCAAAGAAACGGGGGCGGGATATGGCTACACCTTC. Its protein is CASKETGAGYGYTF.

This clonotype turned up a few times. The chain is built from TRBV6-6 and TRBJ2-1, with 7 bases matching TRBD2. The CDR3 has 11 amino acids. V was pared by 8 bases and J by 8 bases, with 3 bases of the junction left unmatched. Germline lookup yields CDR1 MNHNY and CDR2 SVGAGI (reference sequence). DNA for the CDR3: TGTGCCAGCGGACTAGGGGATGAGCAGTTCTTC. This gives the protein CASGLGDEQFF.

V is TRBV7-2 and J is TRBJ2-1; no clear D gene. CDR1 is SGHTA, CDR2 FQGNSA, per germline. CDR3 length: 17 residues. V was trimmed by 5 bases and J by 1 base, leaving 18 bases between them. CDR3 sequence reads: CASSLRIAPSSYNEQFF. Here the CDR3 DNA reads TGTGCCAGCAGCCTAAGGATAGCCCCGAGTTCCTACAATGAGCAGTTCTTC.

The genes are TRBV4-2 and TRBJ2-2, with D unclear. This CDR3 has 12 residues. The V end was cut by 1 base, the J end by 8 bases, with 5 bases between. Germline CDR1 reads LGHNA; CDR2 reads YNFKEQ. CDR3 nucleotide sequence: TGTGCCAGCAGCCAAGCGTTAGGGGAGCTGTTTTTT. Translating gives CASSQALGELFF.

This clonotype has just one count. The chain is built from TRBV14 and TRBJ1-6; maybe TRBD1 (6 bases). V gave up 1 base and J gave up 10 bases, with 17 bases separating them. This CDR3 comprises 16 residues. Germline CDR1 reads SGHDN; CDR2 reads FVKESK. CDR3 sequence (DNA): TGTGCCAGCAGCCAAGGAACAGGGAATTTATACTCACCCCTCCACTTT. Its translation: CASSQGTGNLYSPLHF.

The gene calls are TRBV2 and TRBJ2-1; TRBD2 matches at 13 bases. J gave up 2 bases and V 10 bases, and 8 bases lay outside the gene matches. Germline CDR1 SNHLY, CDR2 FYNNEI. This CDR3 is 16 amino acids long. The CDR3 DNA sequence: TGTGCCATAAGGACTAGCGGGAGTGGGGCCTACAATGAGCAGTTCTTC. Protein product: CAIRTSGSGAYNEQFF.

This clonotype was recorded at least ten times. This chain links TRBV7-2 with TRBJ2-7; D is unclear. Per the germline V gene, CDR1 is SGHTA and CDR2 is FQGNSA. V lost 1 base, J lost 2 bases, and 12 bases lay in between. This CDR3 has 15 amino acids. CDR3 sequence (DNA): TGTGCCAGCAGCTTAGTGGTGGGTGCCACCTACGAGCAGTACTTC. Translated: CASSLVVGATYEQYF.

The CDR3 DNA follows: TGTGCCAGTAGTAGAAGGAGCTATAGCCAGACAGCTACTAATGAAAAACTGTTTTTT. This gives the protein CASSRRSYSQTATNEKLFF. The chain recombines TRBV19 with TRBJ1-4, with D maybe TRBD1 (5 bases). The V gene lost 4 bases and the J gene lost 2 bases, with 23 bases spanning the gap. The CDR3 loop spans 19 amino acids. From germline, CDR1 is LNHDA and CDR2 SQIVND (reference sequence).